The 19 T cell receptor beta chains listed next were all sequenced from one sample in a study of blood T cell repertoires in COVID-19. Assay: immunoSEQ multiplex PCR; the TCRdb copy retains only in-frame clones and omits some. The sample includes approximately 250,000 clones, about 89% of them seen just once. Specimen: peripheral blood. The receptors shown here come from a man in his forties with active or convalescent COVID-19.

The chain uses TRBV18 and TRBJ1-5; D not resolved. The CDR3 totals 15 residues. V was shortened by 0 bases and J by 0 bases, with 6 bases between the two germline ends. Germline V gives CDR1 KGHSH, CDR2 LQKENI. This CDR3 is CASSPPGDSNQPQHF. Here the CDR3 DNA reads TGTGCCAGCTCACCACCCGGGGATAGCAATCAGCCCCAGCATTTT.

The rearrangement links TRBV10-3 to TRBJ2-7, with 10 bases lining up with TRBD2. The V gene's germline CDR1 is ENHRY and CDR2 SYGVKD. V shed 6 bases and J 7 bases; nucleotides not matched to a gene: 15. The CDR3 has 16 residues. The CDR3 sequence: CAIRGALAGDPLEQYF. In DNA form, the CDR3 reads TGTGCCATCAGGGGGGCGCTAGCGGGAGATCCCCTGGAGCAGTACTTC.

This chain links TRBV3-1 (or the pseudogene TRBV3-2) with TRBJ2-4; 11 nucleotides agree with TRBD1. Looked up from germline, CDR1 is LGHDT and CDR2 is YNNKEL (reference sequence). This CDR3 is 19 amino acids long. With V trimmed by 4 bases and J by 0 bases, 11 bases remained unmatched. The CDR3 nucleotides are TGTGCCAGCAGCCCGAGGCCGGGACAGGGGGGAATAGCCAAAAACATTCAGTACTTC. Translating gives CASSPRPGQGGIAKNIQYF.

The CDR3 spells CASSQDAGGDTQYF. CDR3 in DNA: TGCGCCAGCAGCCAGGACGCGGGGGGGGATACGCAGTATTTT. This rearrangement joins TRBV4-1 to TRBJ2-3; TRBD2 matches at 9 bases. Germline CDR1 reads MGHRA; CDR2 reads YSYEKL. Germline trimming cut 3 bases from V and 6 bases from J; bases unmatched to any gene: 4. The CDR3 extends over 14 amino acids.

The J gene is TRBJ1-2, the V gene TRBV28; D perhaps matches TRBD1 (5 bases). This CDR3 has 15 residues. The germline V and J ends were trimmed by 5 bases and 5 bases, with 18 bases remaining between them. Germline lookup yields CDR1 MDHEN and CDR2 SYDVKM. The CDR3 loop reads CASSTGGLKTYGYTF. In DNA form, the CDR3 reads TGTGCCAGCAGTACGGGGGGACTGAAGACTTATGGCTACACCTTC.

V usage is TRBV24-1 and J usage is TRBJ1-4, with 9 bases lining up with TRBD1. With V trimmed by 7 bases and J by 9 bases, 5 bases remained unmatched. Germline V gene lookup returns CDR1 KGHDR and CDR2 SFDVKD. This CDR3 has 13 residues. The CDR3 loop reads CATRDRGRKKLFF. CDR3 DNA sequence: TGTGCCACCAGGGACAGGGGTAGAAAAAAACTGTTTTTT.

The genes are TRBV18 and TRBJ1-2, with TRBD1 identical over 11 bases. Trimming at V came to 3 bases and at J to 9 bases, leaving 15 bases not matched to a gene. The germline V gene encodes CDR1 KGHSH and CDR2 LQKENI. This CDR3 spans 17 amino acids. CDR3 nucleotide sequence: TGTGCCAGCTCACCTGAAGGACCGGGACAGGGGGGAACTCGCTACACCTTC. It encodes CASSPEGPGQGGTRYTF.

This chain uses TRBV7-2 with TRBJ2-1; TRBD2 agrees at 7 bases. The trim removed 5 bases at V and 0 bases at J, leaving 7 bases unmatched. The CDR3 contains 16 residues. In germline, CDR1 is SGHTA, CDR2 FQGNSA. This CDR3 is CASSKSGTSSYNEQFF. The DNA of the CDR3 is TGTGCCAGCAGCAAAAGCGGGACCAGCTCCTACAATGAGCAGTTCTTC.

This clone has just a few counts. This chain uses TRBV6-5 with TRBJ1-2; the match to TRBD1 covers 8 bases. This CDR3 region has 15 residues. The V gene end was trimmed by 2 bases and the J gene end by 0 bases; junction bases not matched to a gene: 2. CDR1 and CDR2 from the germline V gene are MNHEY and SVGAGI. CDR3 region: CASSYRTGSNYGYTF. The CDR3 nucleotides read TGTGCCAGCAGTTACCGGACAGGGTCTAACTATGGCTACACCTTC.

The J gene is TRBJ1-5, the V gene TRBV28; D gene ambiguous. Looked up from germline, CDR1 is MDHEN and CDR2 is SYDVKM. The CDR3 is 13 residues long. V lost 7 bases and J 4 bases, leaving 11 bases between the germline ends. The DNA of the CDR3 is TGTGCCAGCACCTCAACGGGTAATCAGCCCCAGCATTTT. Encoded protein: CASTSTGNQPQHF.

This chain connects TRBV10-3 to TRBJ2-7; D is perhaps TRBD1 (5 bases). This CDR3 has 17 residues. Germline V gene data show CDR1 as ENHRY and CDR2 as SYGVKD. Trimming took 8 bases from V and 1 from J, leaving 24 bases between them. CDR3 sequence reads: CAIPSAPGQGASYEQYF. CDR3 bases: TGTGCCATCCCCTCCGCCCCTGGCCAGGGTGCATCCTACGAGCAGTACTTC.

In its sample, this clone was seen once. The chain links TRBV10-3 to TRBJ1-2; 10 bases match TRBD1. V dropped 5 bases and J dropped 6; count of bases not matched to a gene: 18. The germline gives CDR1 ENHRY, CDR2 SYGVKD. The CDR3 spans 18 residues. The CDR3 nucleotides are TGTGCCATCAGTCCGGGACAGGGGATGATCAGCTGGGGGGATGGCTACACCTTC. This codes for CAISPGQGMISWGDGYTF.

This chain links TRBV7-7 with TRBJ2-7; TRBD1 matches 7 bases. The germline V gene has CDR1 SSHAT and CDR2 FNYEAQ (reference sequence). CDR3 length: 13 residues. V dropped 3 bases and J dropped 3; count of bases not matched to a gene: 2. The CDR3 reads CASSLGQNYEQYF. As DNA, the CDR3 is TGTGCCAGCAGCTTGGGACAGAACTACGAGCAGTACTTC.

V gene TRBV5-1 combines with J gene TRBJ1-6, with D uncertain. Trimming removed 0 bases from V and 0 bases from J, with 10 bases in between. Germline assignment: CDR1 SGHRS and CDR2 YFSETQ. The CDR3 has 17 amino acids. The chain's CDR3 is CASSLALGSSYNSPLHF. CDR3 sequence (DNA): TGCGCCAGCAGCTTGGCCCTAGGCAGCTCCTATAATTCACCCCTCCACTTT.

The V gene is TRBV4-2, the J gene TRBJ2-4, with D possibly TRBD2 on 7 matching bases. The CDR3 spans 13 residues. Germline lookup yields CDR1 LGHNA and CDR2 YNFKEQ. Trimming took 4 bases from V and 8 from J, leaving 12 bases between them. CDR3 sequence reads: CASSRGGLDIQYF. CDR3 in DNA: TGTGCCAGCAGCCGGGGGGGCCTAGACATTCAGTACTTC.

The chain combines TRBV27 with TRBJ2-5; 13 bases match TRBD2. CDR1 is MNHEY and CDR2 is SMNVEV in the germline V gene (reference sequence). The CDR3 contains 16 residues. V gave up 4 bases and J gave up 1 base; unmatched junction bases: 3. The CDR3 coding sequence is TGTGCCAGCAGTTACGGGACTAGCGGGGCCCAAGAGACCCAGTACTTC. Translated, it gives CASSYGTSGAQETQYF.

This clone was found a few times. The rearrangement uses TRBV3-1 (or the pseudogene TRBV3-2) and TRBJ2-7, with no clear D. Trimming shortened V by 0 bases and J by 2 bases, and 11 bases separated the two germline ends. The CDR3 loop spans 15 amino acids. Germline V gene lookup returns CDR1 LGHDT and CDR2 YNNKEL (reference sequence). CDR3 region: CASSQDSDVTYEQYF. DNA for the CDR3: TGTGCCAGCAGCCAAGACAGTGATGTTACCTACGAGCAGTACTTC.

This clone was observed a few times. The DNA for the CDR3 is TGTGCCAGCAGCTGGGGGGATGAGAATGAGCAGTTCTTC. Translating it yields CASSWGDENEQFF. The chain couples TRBV11-2 to TRBJ2-1; maybe TRBD2 (6 bases). Germline loops: CDR1 SGHAT, CDR2 FQNNGV. This CDR3 spans 13 amino acids. With 4 bases removed from V and 7 bases from J, the gap between germline ends came to 11 bases.

This clone showed up just a few times. The chain uses TRBV3-1 (or the pseudogene TRBV3-2) and TRBJ1-3; 8 bases match TRBD1. The CDR3 is 14 residues long. Germline V CDR1 and CDR2: LGHDT, YNNKEL (reference sequence). Unmatched junction bases numbered 0, after V lost 4 bases and J lost 1 base. The CDR3 is CASSRQGSGNTIYF. Written as DNA, the CDR3 is TGTGCCAGCAGCCGACAGGGGTCTGGAAACACCATATATTTT.